This T cell receptor (beta chain) was documented in a study of blood T cells in healthy people across ages. Study results and limitations: Higher diversity and more naive CD4+ cells were features of long-lived donors, compared to aged donors.

A note on this clonotype: Antigen specificity is unknown.

Between the trimmed V and J ends, which lost 8 bases and 6 bases, there was a span of 15 bases. Per the germline V gene, CDR1 is LNHNV and CDR2 is YYDKDF (reference sequence). The CDR3 totals 13 residues. Combining a sample-barcoded 5' primer with a J-beta primer mix, a second PCR ran for roughly 7 to 11 cycles. TCRdb redid the calling of the 5' RACE reads with MiXCR, one entry per CDR3 protein. The sample includes approximately 1,700,000 distinct CDR3 sequences, about 39% of them seen just once. The sequenced material came from blood. The V gene is TRBV15, the J gene TRBJ2-3; D is possibly TRBD1 (5 bases). The receptor was isolated from a human donor in good health. CDR3 nucleotides: TGTGCCACCTCCAGGGTATTTAGGGATACGCAGTATTTT. This encodes CATSRVFRDTQYF.